This entry lists 25 T cell receptor beta chains sequenced from one sample in a study of blood T cell repertoires in COVID-19 (TCRdb year 2020). The library was made by the immunoSEQ multiplex PCR assay. TCRdb took over this immuneACCESS table, retaining in-frame rearrangements with V and J assigned. Such tables are incomplete; in checked studies, under half of the missing clones stem from an unresolved V gene, and the remainder is unexplained. This sample lists some 150,000 clones; roughly 73% were detected once. The ten largest make up roughly 8.9% of the sample. The sequenced sample consisted of peripheral blood. These TCRs come from a woman in her forties or fifties with active or convalescent COVID-19.

This clone occurred a few times. V and J are TRBV7-9 and TRBJ2-2; no reliable D call. This CDR3 is 14 amino acids long. Deletions cut 1 base from V and 6 bases from J, with 9 bases between. In germline, CDR1 is SEHNR, CDR2 FQNEAQ (reference sequence). The CDR3 coding sequence is TGTGCCAGCAGCTTAGGAGTTATCGCCGGGGAGCTGTTTTTT. This sequence encodes CASSLGVIAGELFF.

The rearrangement links TRBV5-1 to TRBJ1-1; tentative D call: TRBD1 (6 bases). The germline V and J ends were trimmed by 2 bases and 5 bases, with 13 bases remaining between them. CDR1 SGHRS and CDR2 YFSETQ come from the germline V gene. This CDR3 has 14 residues. CDR3 DNA sequence: TGCGCCAGCAGCTTAGGGAACAGGGAAACTGAAGCTTTCTTT. Translated, it gives CASSLGNRETEAFF.

The rearrangement uses TRBV5-1 and TRBJ1-2; 8 bases are shared with TRBD1. The CDR3 extends over 14 amino acids. Per germline, CDR1 SGHRS and CDR2 YFSETQ. V lost 4 bases and J lost 6; bases outside the gene matches: 8. CDR3 in amino acids: CASSTRLTGDGYTF. The CDR3 bases are TGCGCCAGCAGCACACGGCTGACAGGGGATGGCTACACCTTC.

The CDR3 nucleotides are TGTGCCAGCAGTTACCCGGACAGTCAAGAGACCCAGTACTTC. This encodes CASSYPDSQETQYF. The rearrangement joins TRBV6-2 or TRBV6-3 to TRBJ2-5; tentative D call: TRBD1 (6 bases). Germline lookup yields CDR1 MNHEY and CDR2 SVGEGT. V dropped 2 bases and J dropped 2 bases, with 9 bases sitting between them. The CDR3 has 14 residues.

This clone was observed a handful of times. This rearrangement joins TRBV6-6 to TRBJ1-6, with TRBD1 matching over 7 bases. Trimming at V came to 7 bases and at J to 6 bases, leaving 9 bases not matched to a gene. The CDR3 length is 15 residues. Germline CDR1 MNHNY, CDR2 SVGAGI (reference sequence). The CDR3 DNA reads TGTGCCAGCATCGCCTCCGGGACAGCTAATTCACCCCTCCACTTT. It is translated as CASIASGTANSPLHF.

The V and J genes are TRBV5-1 and TRBJ1-2; no clear D gene. This CDR3 has 18 residues. V lost 0 bases and J 0 bases, leaving 18 bases between the germline ends. In germline, CDR1 is SGHRS, CDR2 YFSETQ. CDR3 region: CASSLAGLGPGSNYGYTF. Here the CDR3 DNA reads TGCGCCAGCAGCTTGGCCGGTTTGGGCCCAGGCTCTAACTATGGCTACACCTTC. The complete variable domain, with remaining parts taken from reference TRBV5-1 and TRBJ1-2, reads KAGVTQTPRYLIKTRGQQVTLSCSPISGHRSVSWYQQTPGQGLQFLFEYFSETQRNKGNFPGRFSGRQFSNSRSEMNVSTLELGDSALYLCASSLAGLGPGSNYGYTFGSGTRLTVV.

The chain couples TRBV29-1 to TRBJ2-3; 10 bases align to TRBD2. V was pared by 2 bases and J by 3 bases, with 5 bases of the junction left unmatched. CDR1 is SQVTM, CDR2 ANQGSEA, per germline. The CDR3 totals 15 residues. The CDR3 loop reads CSVELGTSATDTQYF. The CDR3 region has the DNA TGCAGCGTTGAATTAGGGACTAGCGCTACAGATACGCAGTATTTT.

CDR3 bases: TGTGCCTGGATGCCGGGGGGGGCCGGCACAGATACGCAGTATTTT. It is translated as CAWMPGGAGTDTQYF. The chain joins TRBV30 to TRBJ2-3, with TRBD2 matching over 8 bases. CDR3 size: 15 residues. V trimming: 4 bases; J trimming: 1 base; junction bases outside the gene matches: 7. In germline, CDR1 is GTSNPN, CDR2 SVGIG (reference sequence).

J is TRBJ1-5 and V is TRBV6-2 or TRBV6-3; maybe TRBD1 (6 bases). There are 14 residues in the CDR3. Germline lookup yields CDR1 MNHEY and CDR2 SVGEGT. V was pared by 2 bases and J by 7 bases, with 12 bases between. The CDR3 protein is CASSYATGGQPQHF. Written as DNA, the CDR3 is TGTGCCAGCAGTTACGCGACAGGCGGCCAGCCCCAGCATTTT.

This clone was observed a handful of times. The chain combines TRBV30 with TRBJ2-5; unclear D gene. There are 13 residues in the CDR3. V was trimmed by 1 base and J by 1 base, leaving 7 bases between them. Germline CDR1 and CDR2: GTSNPN and SVGIG (reference sequence). The DNA of the CDR3 is TGTGCCTGGAGTGCCCATTCCCAAGAGACCCAGTACTTC. Its translation: CAWSAHSQETQYF.

V and J are TRBV3-1 (or the pseudogene TRBV3-2) and TRBJ2-5; 9 bases agree with TRBD2. This CDR3 comprises 14 residues. Germline trimming cut 4 bases from V and 8 bases from J; bases unmatched to any gene: 8. Per the germline V gene, CDR1 is LGHDT and CDR2 is YNNKEL (reference sequence). The CDR3 region has the DNA TGTGCCAGCAGCCCCTCTAGCGGGGACCTAACCCAGTACTTC. Residues: CASSPSSGDLTQYF.

This clone has only one observation. The gene calls are TRBV9 and TRBJ2-2; 8 bases are shared with TRBD2. J gave up 6 bases and V 1 base, and 2 bases lay outside the gene matches. Germline CDR1 SGDLS, CDR2 YYNGEE. The CDR3 runs to 14 residues. CDR3 DNA sequence: TGTGCCAGCAGCGTAAAAGCGGGAGCCGGGGAGCTGTTTTTT. Its translation: CASSVKAGAGELFF.

This sequence joins TRBV7-9 and TRBJ2-1, with 7 bases fitting TRBD2. Germline V lookup: CDR1 SEHNR, CDR2 FQNEAQ (reference sequence). This CDR3 is built from 14 residues. V trimming: 0 bases; J trimming: 9 bases; junction bases outside the gene matches: 5. The CDR3 DNA sequence: TGTGCCAGCAGCTTAGCCGGACTAGTCGGTGAGCAGTTCTTC. Protein: CASSLAGLVGEQFF.

The chain carries TRBV29-1 and TRBJ1-3, with 9 bases lining up with TRBD1. Germline CDR1 is SQVTM and CDR2 is ANQGSEA. The CDR3 loop spans 13 amino acids. Trimming removed 5 bases from V and 3 bases from J; junction bases left unmatched: 2. The CDR3: CSVRTGDGNTIYF. The CDR3 bases are TGCAGCGTTAGGACAGGGGATGGAAACACCATATATTTT.

This clone was observed a handful of times. This chain links TRBV28 with TRBJ2-1; 7 bases match TRBD2. CDR3 length: 17 residues. With V trimmed by 6 bases and J by 7 bases, 18 bases remained unmatched. Germline lookup yields CDR1 MDHEN and CDR2 SYDVKM. The chain's CDR3 is CASSPWRSGKRQNEQFF. The CDR3 DNA sequence: TGTGCCAGCAGCCCATGGCGCAGCGGGAAGCGACAAAATGAGCAGTTCTTC.

The genes are TRBV6-2 or TRBV6-3 and TRBJ2-3; 13 bases line up with TRBD2. With 2 bases clipped from V and 4 bases from J, the junction kept 6 bases outside the gene matches. Germline V gene lookup returns CDR1 MNHEY and CDR2 SVGEGT. The length of the CDR3 is 17 residues. The CDR3 is CASSYGRLAGGPDTQYF. In nucleotides, the CDR3 is TGTGCCAGCAGTTACGGAAGACTAGCGGGAGGCCCAGATACGCAGTATTTT.

The J gene is TRBJ2-2, the V gene TRBV3-1 (or the pseudogene TRBV3-2); D is undetermined. The CDR3 is 14 residues long. Germline V lookup: CDR1 LGHDT, CDR2 YNNKEL (reference sequence). The V gene lost 2 bases and the J gene lost 1 base, with 5 bases spanning the gap. CDR3 loop: CASSQNGNTGELFF. The CDR3 DNA is TGTGCCAGCAGCCAAAACGGGAACACCGGGGAGCTGTTTTTT.

The rearrangement uses TRBV5-1 and TRBJ1-1, with TRBD1 as a possible D gene (5 bases). V lost 4 bases and J 0 bases, leaving 10 bases between the germline ends. CDR1 is SGHRS and CDR2 is YFSETQ in the germline V gene. The CDR3 is 14 amino acids. DNA of the CDR3: TGCGCCAGCAGCCCAGGACACATGAACACTGAAGCTTTCTTT. Encoded protein: CASSPGHMNTEAFF.

This chain connects TRBV11-2 to TRBJ2-5, with unresolved D. Deletions cut 2 bases from V and 5 bases from J, with 3 bases between. The germline V gene has CDR1 SGHAT and CDR2 FQNNGV. The length of the CDR3 is 11 residues. The CDR3 reads CASSLRETQYF. CDR3 DNA: TGTGCCAGCAGCTTACGTGAGACCCAGTACTTC.

The V gene is TRBV6-2 or TRBV6-3, the J gene TRBJ2-2, with D tentatively TRBD2 (6 bases). The ends were cut back, 5 bases at V and 7 bases at J, with 26 bases in the middle. The CDR3 contains 18 residues. The V gene's germline CDR1 is MNHEY and CDR2 SVGEGT. For the CDR3, the DNA is TGTGCCAGCAGTCCGCAGGCGGCGGGGAGCTCAAAACGCGGGGAGCTGTTTTTT. It specifies CASSPQAAGSSKRGELFF.

The V call is TRBV19, the J call TRBJ1-2, with 10 bases matching TRBD1. Trimming cost V 6 bases and J 3 bases; bases outside gene matches: 4. Germline V gene sequence: CDR1 LNHDA, CDR2 SQIVND (reference sequence). The CDR3 length is 14 residues. CDR3 protein: CASRTGTGDYGYTF. In DNA, the CDR3 is TGTGCCAGTAGGACCGGGACAGGGGACTATGGCTACACCTTC.

This clone showed up just a few times. The rearrangement joins TRBV7-3 to TRBJ2-2, with TRBD1 matching over 7 bases. V trimming: 0 bases; J trimming: 8 bases; junction bases outside the gene matches: 9. The length of the CDR3 is 16 residues. Germline V gene sequence: CDR1 SGHTA, CDR2 FQGTGA. The CDR3 sequence: CASSLTSTGWIGELFF. For the CDR3, the DNA is TGTGCCAGCAGCTTAACCTCGACAGGGTGGATTGGGGAGCTGTTTTTT. The variable domain in full, completed from reference TRBV7-3 and TRBJ2-2, reads GAGVSQTPSNKVTEKGKYVELRCDPISGHTALYWYRQSLGQGPEFLIYFQGTGAADDSGLPNDRFFAVRPEGSVSTLKIQRTERGDSAVYLCASSLTSTGWIGELFFGEGSRLTVL.

The chain carries TRBV2 and TRBJ1-2; TRBD1 might be the D (5 bases). Germline CDR1 SNHLY, CDR2 FYNNEI. The length of the CDR3 is 15 residues. The germline V and J ends were trimmed by 1 base and 4 bases, with 13 bases remaining between them. The DNA of the CDR3 is TGTGCCAGCAGTGAAGGGCCGGGGGGGACCTATGGCTACACCTTC. Its translation is CASSEGPGGTYGYTF.

This clone has a handful of counts. The V and J genes are TRBV7-9 and TRBJ2-7; D is perhaps TRBD1 (6 bases). Germline V lookup: CDR1 SEHNR, CDR2 FQNEAQ (reference sequence). This CDR3 has 12 amino acids. Trimming shortened V by 5 bases and J by 4 bases, and 9 bases separated the two germline ends. The CDR3 bases are TGTGCCAGCAGCCCCACAGGGTACGAGCAGTACTTC. This translates into CASSPTGYEQYF.

This chain joins TRBV11-1 and TRBJ2-5; D might be TRBD2 (5 bases). The CDR3 spans 15 residues. Trimming shortened V by 5 bases and J by 2 bases, and 15 bases separated the two germline ends. Germline V gives CDR1 SGHAT, CDR2 FQDESV (reference sequence). CDR3: CASSRGGGKQETQYF. CDR3 sequence (DNA): TGTGCCAGCAGCCGGGGTGGAGGCAAACAAGAGACCCAGTACTTC.